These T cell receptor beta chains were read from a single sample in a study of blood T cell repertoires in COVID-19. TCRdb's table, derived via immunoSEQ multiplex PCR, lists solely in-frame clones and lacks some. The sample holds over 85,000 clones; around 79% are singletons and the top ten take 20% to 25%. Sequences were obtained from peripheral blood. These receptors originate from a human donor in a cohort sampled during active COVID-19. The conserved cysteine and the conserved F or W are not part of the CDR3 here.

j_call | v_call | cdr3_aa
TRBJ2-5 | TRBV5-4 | ASSSGGETQY
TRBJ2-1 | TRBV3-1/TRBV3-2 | ASSYLAGVANEQF
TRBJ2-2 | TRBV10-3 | AISELQGTGELF
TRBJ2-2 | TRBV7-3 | ASSRDRNTGELF
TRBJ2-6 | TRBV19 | ASLRRKEISGANVLT
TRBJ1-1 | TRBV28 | ASTVGNTEAF
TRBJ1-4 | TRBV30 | AWTPGTGNEKLF
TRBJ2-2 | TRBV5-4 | ASSLPSGSSGGELF
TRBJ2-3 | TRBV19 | ASSHQSGLSTDTQY
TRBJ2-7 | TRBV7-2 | ASSWGVSEQY
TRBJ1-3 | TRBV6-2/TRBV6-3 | ASSRGQGGNTIY
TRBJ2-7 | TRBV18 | ASSPGTSGFYEQY
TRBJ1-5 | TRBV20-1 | SANKAGSQH
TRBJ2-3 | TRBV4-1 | ASSQEALVLAGLTDTQY
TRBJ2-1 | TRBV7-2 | ASSPQLTYNEQF
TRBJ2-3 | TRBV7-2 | ASSFGTFTDTQY
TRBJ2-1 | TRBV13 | ASSPLGSGGLSYNEQF
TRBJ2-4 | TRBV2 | ASSPRGPGKNIQY
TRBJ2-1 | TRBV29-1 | SGNRYYNEQF
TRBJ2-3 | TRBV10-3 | AIRTSGSTDTQY
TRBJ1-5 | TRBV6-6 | ASMTGGGQPQH
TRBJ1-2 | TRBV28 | ASGQGQAQFYGYT
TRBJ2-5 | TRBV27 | ASSFSVQETQY
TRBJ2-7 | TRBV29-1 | SVKTSGESYEQY
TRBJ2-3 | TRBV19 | ASSIGSLPDTQY
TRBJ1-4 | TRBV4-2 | ASSQGDPGDEKLF
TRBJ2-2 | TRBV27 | ASSQGSGELF
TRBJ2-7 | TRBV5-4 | ASSLAGRVEQY
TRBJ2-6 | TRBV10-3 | AISDRGGGRAGANVLT
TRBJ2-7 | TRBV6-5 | ASSLEDSSYEQY
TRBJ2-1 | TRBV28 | ASTLGLPPREQF
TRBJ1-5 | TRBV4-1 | ASSQDGRTPQH
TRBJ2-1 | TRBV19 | ASSIQTSDGEQF
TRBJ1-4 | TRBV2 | ASSAQGAGEKLF
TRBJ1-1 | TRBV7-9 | ASSRRTGANTEAF
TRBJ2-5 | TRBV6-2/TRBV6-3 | ASSKGTSGFQETQY
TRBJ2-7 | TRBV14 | ASSQTGLAFHEQY
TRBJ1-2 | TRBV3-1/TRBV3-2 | ASSQEDRDYGYT
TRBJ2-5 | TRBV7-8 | ASRIQIQETQY
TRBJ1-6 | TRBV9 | ASSVSAGPYNSPLH
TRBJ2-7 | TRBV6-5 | ASTWDRGAYEQY
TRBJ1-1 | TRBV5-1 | ASSLAGTGAEAF
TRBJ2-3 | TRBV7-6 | ASSLSTYTDTQY
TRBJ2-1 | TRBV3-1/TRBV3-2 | ASSPTSTNNEQF
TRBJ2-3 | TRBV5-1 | ASRNAGGNTDTQY
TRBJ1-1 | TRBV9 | ASSVGTGSRNAF
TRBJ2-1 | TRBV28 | ASSSPGIYNEQF
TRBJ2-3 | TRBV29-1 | SAVPPSGRIADTQY
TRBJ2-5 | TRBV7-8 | ASSLEGATLSGETQY
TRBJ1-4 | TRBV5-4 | ASSPSTGGGEKLF
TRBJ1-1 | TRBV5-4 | ASSRGQGNTEAF